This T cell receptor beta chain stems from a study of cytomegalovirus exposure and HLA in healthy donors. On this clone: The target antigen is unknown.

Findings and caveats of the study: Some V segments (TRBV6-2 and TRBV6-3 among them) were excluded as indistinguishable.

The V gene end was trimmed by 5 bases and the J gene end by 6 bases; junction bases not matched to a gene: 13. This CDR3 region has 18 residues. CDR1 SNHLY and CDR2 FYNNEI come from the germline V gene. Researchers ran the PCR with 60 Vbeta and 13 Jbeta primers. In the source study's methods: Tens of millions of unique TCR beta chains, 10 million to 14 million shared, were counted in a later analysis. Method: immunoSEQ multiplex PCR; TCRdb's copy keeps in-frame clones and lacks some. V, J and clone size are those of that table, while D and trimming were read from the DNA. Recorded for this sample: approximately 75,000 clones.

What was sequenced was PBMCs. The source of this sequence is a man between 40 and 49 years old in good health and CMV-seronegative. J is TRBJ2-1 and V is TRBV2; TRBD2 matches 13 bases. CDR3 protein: CASSSRTSGRRGGNEQFF. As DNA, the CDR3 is TGTGCCAGCAGTTCCCGGACTAGCGGGAGACGGGGGGGCAATGAGCAGTTCTTC. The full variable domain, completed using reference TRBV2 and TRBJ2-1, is EPEVTQTPSHQVTQMGQEVILRCVPISNHLYFYWYRQILGQKVEFLVSFYNNEISEKSEIFDDQFSVERPDGSNFTLKIRSTKLEDSAMYFCASSSRTSGRRGGNEQFFGPGTRLTVL.